This T cell receptor beta chain is drawn from a study of metastatic and nonmetastatic thyroid tumors. About the research overall: A comparison of repertoires was made across blood and tumor or nodule tissue from malignant and benign thyroid patients. General study points: The study reportedly found significantly higher TCR beta diversity in malignant thyroid tumors than benign nodules, in blood and tumor.

The table lists this clone with many counts. Its antigen is not known. Original data processing: A classifier for distant metastasis in papillary thyroid cancer was constructed using CDR3 differences observed across clinicopathological groups. With MiXCR, TCRdb reprocessed the PCR reads. TCRdb, not the original authors, processed these V and J calls. The sample comprises about 93,000 clones, roughly 13% of which are singletons, and around 11% rests with the top ten. No patient received treatment before thyroid surgery. Trimming removed 0 bases at V and 5 bases at J, with 11 bases between. This CDR3 is built from 15 residues. From germline, CDR1 is SGDLS and CDR2 YYNGEE.

The material sequenced was blood. This TCR was recovered from a female donor with papillary thyroid cancer or a benign thyroid nodule (not recorded which). Some clones in this sample may be carry-over from other donors' samples. The chain is built from TRBV9 and TRBJ1-4; D is unresolved. The CDR3 DNA is TGTGCCAGCAGCGTAGGAGGCAGTCAAAATGAAAAACTGTTTTTT. Amino acids: CASSVGGSQNEKLFF. The variable domain in full, with the rest retrieved from reference TRBV9 and TRBJ1-4, is DSGVTQTPKHLITATGQRVTLRCSPRSGDLSVYWYQQSLDQGLQFLIQYYNGEERAKGNILERFSAQQFPDLHSELNLSSLELGDSALYFCASSVGGSQNEKLFFGSGTQLSVL.